This T cell receptor (beta chain) was sequenced during a study of shared clonotypes between healthy human individuals. Produced via immunoSEQ multiplex PCR; TCRdb's table is partial and in-frame only. The repertoire consists of about 2.4 million clones, with approximately 93% occurring once and the leading ten covering 0.36%. Germline-derived CDR1 and CDR2 are SGHRS and YFSETQ. This CDR3 contains 12 residues. This rearrangement joins TRBV5-1 to TRBJ2-5, with 8 bases that match TRBD1. The J call may be faulty, since TRBJ2-7 better matches the DNA end. This TCR was sampled from a man in his late teens or twenties in good health. Some clones in this sample may be carry-over from other donors' samples. The sequencing sample was made of naive CD4+ T cells from PBMCs. Indicated subset: CD45RA+ positively selected. The CDR3 reads CASSGGQDEQYF. CDR3 nucleotides: TGCGCCAGCAGCGGGGGACAGGACGAGCAGTACTTC.